This T cell receptor (beta chain) was observed in a study of blood T cell repertoires in COVID-19. Study summary: Sites in the United States, Italy and Spain provided acute and convalescent COVID-19 samples. From T cells, B-cell-depleted T cells, or PBMCs came the material, which was cDNA or gDNA.

The CDR3 contains 13 residues. V was cut by 7 bases and J by 10 bases, with 17 bases left in between. Original processing methods: Nucleated cell number was recorded as an estimate derived from reference gene primer amplification. Produced via immunoSEQ multiplex PCR; TCRdb's table is partial and in-frame only. V, J and clone size reflect that table, while D and trimming were determined from the DNA. The sample includes roughly 100,000 clones, around 87% of them seen just once. The sample taken for sequencing was peripheral blood. This chain connects TRBV12-3 or TRBV12-4 to TRBJ1-3; weak D call: TRBD1 (6 bases). The sequence derives from a woman aged 25 to 39 with acute or convalescent COVID-19. The CDR3 reads CASTSVRRGTIYF. The CDR3 DNA reads as TGTGCCAGCACCTCGGTTCGTAGGGGGACCATATATTTT.